A selection of T cell receptor beta chains follows, all from one sample in a study of T cells in localized non-small cell lung cancer. Produced via immunoSEQ multiplex PCR; TCRdb's table is partial and in-frame only. The profile shows around 130,000 clones, around 90% of them singletons. Sequenced here: peripheral blood, sampled before any cancer treatment. The receptors come from a female donor of 60 years or more with stage I lung adenocarcinoma. The CDR3 runs from the conserved cysteine through the conserved F or W. The order of the fields is clone size, D gene, V gene, J gene, CDR3 DNA, CDR3 protein. The D gene is left open where the match is weak. Size is omitted from some rows. Given values are once, few, many or a class for expanded clones.

abundance: .
d_gene: .
v_gene: TRBV7-3
j_gene: TRBJ2-5
CDR3nt: TGTGCCAGCAGCTTAGAAGGGCTCGCTGGGACCCAGTACTTC
CDR3aa: CASSLEGLAGTQYF

abundance: .
d_gene: .
v_gene: TRBV9
j_gene: TRBJ1-4
CDR3nt: TGTGCCAGCAGCGCCCATAACACGGGGATTGAAAAACTGTTTTTT
CDR3aa: CASSAHNTGIEKLFF

abundance: .
d_gene: .
v_gene: TRBV5-4
j_gene: TRBJ2-7
CDR3nt: TGTGCCAGCAGCCCCGGGGGTCGGCAATTCTACGAGCAGTACTTC
CDR3aa: CASSPGGRQFYEQYF

abundance: .
d_gene: .
v_gene: TRBV25-1
j_gene: TRBJ2-1
CDR3nt: TGTGCCAGCCGGACGGGTAGCTCCTACAATGAGCAGTTCTTC
CDR3aa: CASRTGSSYNEQFF

abundance: .
d_gene: .
v_gene: TRBV6-5
j_gene: TRBJ2-5
CDR3nt: TGTGCCAGCAGGGTGGACCGGGTGATAGAGACCCAGTACTTC
CDR3aa: CASRVDRVIETQYF

abundance: .
d_gene: TRBD1
v_gene: TRBV15
j_gene: TRBJ1-5
CDR3nt: TGTGCCACCAGCAGGGACAGGGTTAATCAGCCCCAGCATTTT
CDR3aa: CATSRDRVNQPQHF

abundance: .
d_gene: TRBD1
v_gene: TRBV19
j_gene: TRBJ1-2
CDR3nt: TGTGCCAGTAGTTCTTATGCCGGGACTCAGGGGGATGGCTACACCTTC
CDR3aa: CASSSYAGTQGDGYTF

abundance: .
d_gene: TRBD1
v_gene: TRBV5-1
j_gene: TRBJ2-7
CDR3nt: TGCGCCAGCAGCTTGGCCGGGACAGGAGCTTACGAGCAGTACTTC
CDR3aa: CASSLAGTGAYEQYF

abundance: once
d_gene: .
v_gene: TRBV10-3
j_gene: TRBJ2-2
CDR3nt: TGTGCCATCAGGGGGGGTTCCGGGGAGCTGTTTTTT
CDR3aa: CAIRGGSGELFF

abundance: .
d_gene: .
v_gene: TRBV9
j_gene: TRBJ2-1
CDR3nt: TGTGCCAGCAGCGTAGCCCTAATTCCCTACAATGAGCAGTTCTTC
CDR3aa: CASSVALIPYNEQFF

abundance: .
d_gene: TRBD2
v_gene: TRBV2
j_gene: TRBJ2-3
CDR3nt: TGTGCCAGCAGTTTCTTTGCTAGCGGGAGAACAGATACGCAGTATTTT
CDR3aa: CASSFFASGRTDTQYF

abundance: .
d_gene: .
v_gene: TRBV18
j_gene: TRBJ1-1
CDR3nt: TGTGCCAGCTCACCACTGGCAGGGGACACCACTGAAGCTTTCTTT
CDR3aa: CASSPLAGDTTEAFF

abundance: few
d_gene: .
v_gene: TRBV9
j_gene: TRBJ1-5
CDR3nt: TGTGCCAGCAGCGTAGAGGGGGGGAATCAGCCCCAGCATTTT
CDR3aa: CASSVEGGNQPQHF

abundance: .
d_gene: .
v_gene: TRBV5-6
j_gene: TRBJ2-3
CDR3nt: TGTGCCAGCAGCCCTGGAGGGGGTGTCACAGATACGCAGTATTTT
CDR3aa: CASSPGGGVTDTQYF

abundance: .
d_gene: .
v_gene: TRBV30
j_gene: TRBJ1-2
CDR3nt: TGTGCCTGGAGTACTCTCCCAGGATACGACGCTAACTATGGCTACACCTTC
CDR3aa: CAWSTLPGYDANYGYTF

abundance: .
d_gene: TRBD1
v_gene: TRBV28
j_gene: TRBJ1-5
CDR3nt: TGTGCCGACAGGGCGAATCAGCCCCAGCATTTT
CDR3aa: CADRANQPQHF

abundance: .
d_gene: TRBD1
v_gene: TRBV7-9
j_gene: TRBJ2-5
CDR3nt: TGTGCCAGCAGCTTTGACAGGGGGCGGGGAGAGACCCAGTACTTC
CDR3aa: CASSFDRGRGETQYF

abundance: .
d_gene: .
v_gene: TRBV12-5
j_gene: TRBJ2-5
CDR3nt: TGTGCTAGTGGTTTGGGACTAGTGGGACAAGAGACCCAGTACTTC
CDR3aa: CASGLGLVGQETQYF

abundance: .
d_gene: .
v_gene: TRBV28
j_gene: TRBJ2-3
CDR3nt: TGTGCCAGCAGTTTAGGGCGGTATACGCAGTATTTT
CDR3aa: CASSLGRYTQYF

abundance: .
d_gene: .
v_gene: TRBV28
j_gene: TRBJ1-1
CDR3nt: TGTGCCAGCACGCGTCCCGGGACCCAGGGGGAAGCTTTCTTT
CDR3aa: CASTRPGTQGEAFF

abundance: .
d_gene: TRBD2
v_gene: TRBV5-1
j_gene: TRBJ2-7
CDR3nt: TGCGCCAGCAGCTTCCTCTCCGGGACTAGCGAGCAGTACTTC
CDR3aa: CASSFLSGTSEQYF

abundance: .
d_gene: TRBD1
v_gene: TRBV28
j_gene: TRBJ1-5
CDR3nt: TGTGCCAGCAGTAAATCCCGGACAGGGTCTTTTCGGCCCCAGCATTTT
CDR3aa: CASSKSRTGSFRPQHF

abundance: .
d_gene: .
v_gene: TRBV11-1
j_gene: TRBJ2-7
CDR3nt: TGTGCCAGCAGCTTAGCCCTAGGGCCTGGGAACGAGCAGTACTTC
CDR3aa: CASSLALGPGNEQYF

abundance: .
d_gene: .
v_gene: TRBV5-5
j_gene: TRBJ1-5
CDR3nt: TGTGCCAGCAGCTTGTTCGAAAATCAGCCCCAGCATTTT
CDR3aa: CASSLFENQPQHF

abundance: .
d_gene: TRBD2
v_gene: TRBV7-2
j_gene: TRBJ2-3
CDR3nt: TGTGCCAGCAGCTCAAACGGACTAGCAGGGAGTACGCAGTATTTT
CDR3aa: CASSSNGLAGSTQYF

abundance: .
d_gene: TRBD1
v_gene: TRBV27
j_gene: TRBJ2-3
CDR3nt: TGTGCCAGCTCTCAGGGGGCGGATACGCAGTATTTT
CDR3aa: CASSQGADTQYF

abundance: .
d_gene: .
v_gene: TRBV29-1
j_gene: TRBJ1-5
CDR3nt: TGCAGCGTTGGGCAGACTAGCAATCAGCCCCAGCATTTT
CDR3aa: CSVGQTSNQPQHF

abundance: .
d_gene: TRBD2
v_gene: TRBV27
j_gene: TRBJ2-3
CDR3nt: TGTGCCAGCAGTTCCCGACTAGCGGGGGGAGATACGCAGTATTTT
CDR3aa: CASSSRLAGGDTQYF

abundance: .
d_gene: .
v_gene: TRBV6-1
j_gene: TRBJ1-1
CDR3nt: TGTGCCAGCTTTGGGGCGCTCTTAGGGAACACTGAAGCTTTCTTT
CDR3aa: CASFGALLGNTEAFF

abundance: once
d_gene: TRBD1
v_gene: TRBV7-9
j_gene: TRBJ2-3
CDR3nt: TGTGCCAGCAGCCCTGGGACAGGGGGCACAGATACGCAGTATTTT
CDR3aa: CASSPGTGGTDTQYF

abundance: .
d_gene: .
v_gene: TRBV19
j_gene: TRBJ2-1
CDR3nt: TGTGCCACCAACAAGGACACGAACAATGAGCAGTTCTTC
CDR3aa: CATNKDTNNEQFF

abundance: .
d_gene: TRBD2
v_gene: TRBV20-1
j_gene: TRBJ2-1
CDR3nt: TGCAGTGCCCCTAGCGGGACCAAGCAGTTCTTC
CDR3aa: CSAPSGTKQFF

abundance: .
d_gene: TRBD1
v_gene: TRBV9
j_gene: TRBJ1-2
CDR3nt: TGTGCCAGCAGCGTAGATCCGGGACAGGGGTGGGGAAGTAACTATGGCTACACCTTC
CDR3aa: CASSVDPGQGWGSNYGYTF